The clone carrying this TCR beta chain was observed a handful of times. Antigen unknown. Quantitative barcoded 5'-RACE was used to prepare TCR beta libraries. Via MiXCR, TCRdb re-called the 5' RACE reads, giving one row per CDR3 protein. The sample has 650,000 to 800,000 distinct CDR3 sequences; 15% to 20% are singletons. This entry belongs to a study of CD8 T cells in ankylosing spondylitis. Broader study findings: Both synovial fluid and blood in reactive arthritis had previously been reported to carry some motif variants. What seemed typical of ankylosing spondylitis blood was a TCR beta motif built from under 10 highly homologous variants.

Material: blood, either unsorted or a sorted T cell fraction (not recorded which). The origin of this receptor is a male donor with ankylosing spondylitis.

The CDR3 DNA is TGCGCCAGCAGCCAAGATACTAGCGGCACCTACGAGCAGTACTTC. Its translation is CASSQDTSGTYEQYF. The chain employs TRBV4-1 and TRBJ2-7; TRBD2 matches 8 bases. The V segment lost 0 bases and the J segment 2 bases; nucleotides outside the gene matches: 3. The CDR3 contains 15 residues. Germline CDR1 and CDR2: MGHRA and YSYEKL.